The entry that follows covers one T cell receptor beta chain sequence. How the authors handled the data: Amplification from reference gene primers served as the basis for estimated nucleated cell counts. Sequencing used immunoSEQ multiplex PCR; TCRdb keeps in-frame clones, though not all of them. For V, J and clone size, that table is used; D and trimming come from the DNA. The sample has under 250,000 clones, 82% seen once. The sample belongs to a study of blood T cell repertoires in COVID-19. As for the study in general: Spain, Italy and the United States supplied samples that represented acute and convalescent COVID-19. PBMCs, B-cell-depleted T cells, or T cells provided the cDNA or gDNA that made up the material.

This CDR3 contains 15 residues. V was pared by 8 bases and J by 4 bases, with 20 bases between. Germline V lookup: CDR1 SNHLY, CDR2 FYNNEI. The source material was peripheral blood. The receptor's source is a woman between 40 and 50 years old with acute or convalescent COVID-19. This chain uses TRBV2 with TRBJ1-1; D is uncertain. The CDR3 region is CASVNSLLPSTEAFF. As DNA, the CDR3 is TGTGCCAGCGTCAACAGCCTCCTCCCGAGCACTGAAGCTTTCTTT. Filled out from reference TRBV2 and TRBJ1-1, the complete variable domain reads EPEVTQTPSHQVTQMGQEVILRCVPISNHLYFYWYRQILGQKVEFLVSFYNNEISEKSEIFDDQFSVERPDGSNFTLKIRSTKLEDSAMYFCASVNSLLPSTEAFFGQGTRLTVV.